This T cell receptor beta chain is from a study of T cells in Graves' hyperthyroidism and ophthalmopathy. Amplified TCR beta CDR3 regions came from RNA transcripts. Carried out on the TCR CDR3, a first-round RT-PCR used the HTBI primer set. MiXCR, applied by TCRdb to the multiplex PCR reads, yields one record per CDR3 protein. Altogether about 400,000 distinct CDR3 sequences are present, about 14% being singletons, with the ten largest covering around 30%. Between the trimmed V and J ends, which lost 2 bases and 6 bases, there was a span of 11 bases. Germline V lookup: CDR1 MNHEY, CDR2 SMNVEV (reference sequence). CDR3 length equals 13 residues.

The sample was blood. The clonotype originates from a man aged 50-60 years with Graves' ophthalmopathy. V is TRBV27 and J is TRBJ2-7; D might be TRBD1 (5 bases). The CDR3 sequence: CASSLPTGGEQYF. CDR3 coding DNA: TGTGCCAGCAGTTTACCCACAGGTGGCGAGCAGTACTTC.